What follows are 6 T cell receptor beta chains derived from one specimen sequenced in a study of post-analysis software for immune sequencing data. What these receptors recognize is not known. Sequencing libraries made from TCR beta cDNA carried unique molecular identifiers. In TCRdb, the PCR reads were re-called with MiXCR into one record per CDR3 protein. The sample records roughly 410,000 distinct CDR3 sequences, 30% to 45% being singletons. Study results and caveats: In patients, TRBV5-6, TRBV5-1 and TRBV20-1 belonged to roughly 5 TRBV segments found more frequently than in controls.

Sequenced: blood. The receptors here all came from a girl aged 5-17 years with multiple sclerosis.

For this clonotype: At one end, the junction sequence differs from germline, possibly due to a read error. The rearrangement uses TRBV20-1 and TRBJ2-5; 9 nucleotides align to TRBD2. The J call could be wrong; TRBJ2-7 is a better fit for the DNA end. Germline V lookup: CDR1 DFQATT, CDR2 SNEGSKA (reference sequence). The CDR3 loop spans 16 amino acids. The CDR3: CSASSSGGRKSFEQYF. In DNA, the CDR3 is TGCAGTGCTAGCTCGAGCGGGGGGCGAAAATCCTTCGAGCAGTACTTC.

This clonotype was found a few times. The chain has TRBV5-1 and TRBJ2-6; D remains unclear. V shed 5 bases and J shed 0 bases, with 12 bases lying between them. This CDR3 has 16 amino acids. CDR1 and CDR2 (germline): SGHRS, YFSETQ. The CDR3 region is CASRNERDSGANVLTF. The CDR3 coding sequence is TGCGCCAGCAGAAACGAAAGGGACTCTGGGGCCAACGTCCTGACTTTC.

In nucleotides, the CDR3 is TGTGCCAGCAGTTCAAGCTCCTATAATTCACCCCTCCACTTT. Amino acid sequence: CASSSSSYNSPLHF. This sequence joins TRBV27 and TRBJ1-6; D not resolved. CDR3 size: 14 residues. V lost 4 bases and J 0 bases, leaving 4 bases between the germline ends. From germline, CDR1 is MNHEY and CDR2 SMNVEV (reference sequence).

The chain joins TRBV4-1 to TRBJ2-5; 7 bases line up with TRBD2. Trimming cost V 0 bases and J 1 base; bases outside gene matches: 8. This CDR3 is 17 amino acids long. CDR1 and CDR2 (germline): MGHRA, YSYEKL. The CDR3 spells CASSQDWMGLSQETQYF. In DNA form, the CDR3 reads TGCGCCAGCAGCCAAGATTGGATGGGACTAAGCCAAGAGACCCAGTACTTC.

This rearrangement joins TRBV12-3 or TRBV12-4 to TRBJ1-2; weak D call: TRBD1 (5 bases). V lost 4 bases, J lost 7 bases, and 13 bases lay in between. There are 13 residues in the CDR3. CDR3 protein: CASSWGFGGGYTF. For the CDR3, the DNA is TGTGCCAGCAGTTGGGGGTTTGGAGGTGGCTACACCTTC.

The chain uses TRBV7-8 and TRBJ2-3, with unresolved D. The CDR3 totals 15 residues. V was pared by 6 bases and J by 1 base, with 14 bases between. Germline lookup yields CDR1 SGHVS and CDR2 FQNEAQ. This CDR3 is CASRPQTFRTDTQYF. In DNA form, the CDR3 reads TGTGCCAGCAGACCCCAGACATTTCGCACAGATACGCAGTATTTT. Combining the CDR3 with reference TRBV7-8 and TRBJ2-3 gives the whole variable domain GAGVSQSPRYKVAKRGQDVALRCDPISGHVSLFWYQQALGQGPEFLTYFQNEAQLDKSGLPSDRFFAERPEGSVSTLKIQRTQQEDSAVYLCASRPQTFRTDTQYFGPGTRLTVL.